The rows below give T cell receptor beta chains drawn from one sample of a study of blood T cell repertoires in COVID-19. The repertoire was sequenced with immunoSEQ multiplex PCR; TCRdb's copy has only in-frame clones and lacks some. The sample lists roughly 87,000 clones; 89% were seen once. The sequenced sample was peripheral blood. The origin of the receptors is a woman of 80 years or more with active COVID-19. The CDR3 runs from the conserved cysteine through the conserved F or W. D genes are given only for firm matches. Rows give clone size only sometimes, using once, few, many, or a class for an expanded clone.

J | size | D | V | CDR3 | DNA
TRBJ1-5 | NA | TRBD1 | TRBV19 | CASSVRTGSQSNQPQHF | TGTGCCAGTAGTGTTCGGACAGGGTCCCAAAGCAATCAGCCCCAGCATTTT
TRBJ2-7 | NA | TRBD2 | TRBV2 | CASVPTSGEDKQYF | TGTGCCAGCGTCCCTACTAGCGGGGAGGATAAGCAGTACTTC
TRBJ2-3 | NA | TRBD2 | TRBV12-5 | CASGLGLASTDTQYF | TGTGCTAGTGGTTTGGGACTAGCGAGCACAGATACGCAGTATTTT
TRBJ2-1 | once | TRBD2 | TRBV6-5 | CASSTGTRGVEQFF | TGTGCCAGCAGCACCGGGACTAGGGGGGTTGAGCAGTTCTTC
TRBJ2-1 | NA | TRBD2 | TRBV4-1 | CASTKEASGTSFEQFF | TGCGCCAGCACTAAGGAGGCCTCCGGGACTAGCTTTGAGCAGTTCTTC
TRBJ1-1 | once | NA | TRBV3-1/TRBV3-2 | CASSQFAGTYYTEAFF | TGTGCCAGCAGCCAATTTGCCGGGACATACTACACTGAAGCTTTCTTT
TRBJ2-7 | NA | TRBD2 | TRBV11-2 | CASSLRGTSGFYEQYF | TGTGCCAGCAGTCTCAGGGGGACTAGCGGGTTCTACGAGCAGTACTTC
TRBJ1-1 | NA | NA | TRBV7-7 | CASSLDKNTEAFF | TGTGCTAGCAGCTTGGACAAGAACACTGAAGCTTTCTTT
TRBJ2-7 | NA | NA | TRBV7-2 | CASSLAFSYEQYF | TGTGCCAGCAGCTTAGCCTTTTCTTACGAGCAGTACTTC
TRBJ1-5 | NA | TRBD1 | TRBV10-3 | CAISDVTGGNQPQHF | TGTGCCATCAGTGACGTTACAGGGGGGAATCAGCCCCAGCATTTT
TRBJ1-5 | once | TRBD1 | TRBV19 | CASSRGQANQPQHF | TGTGCCAGTAGTAGGGGACAGGCGAATCAGCCCCAGCATTTT
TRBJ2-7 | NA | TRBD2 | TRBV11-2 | CASSLERGIYYEQYF | TGTGCCAGCAGCTTAGAGCGGGGGATATACTACGAGCAGTACTTC
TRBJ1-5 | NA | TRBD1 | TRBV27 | CASSSLDRGLNQPQHF | TGTGCCAGCAGTTCCCTTGACAGGGGGCTTAATCAGCCCCAGCATTTT
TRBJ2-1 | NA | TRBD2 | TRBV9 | CASSLSGRTYNEQFF | TGTGCCAGCTCGCTTAGCGGGCGGACCTACAATGAGCAGTTCTTC
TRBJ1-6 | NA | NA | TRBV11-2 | CASSFSSYNSPLHF | TGTGCCAGCAGCTTCTCCAGCTATAATTCACCCCTCCACTTT
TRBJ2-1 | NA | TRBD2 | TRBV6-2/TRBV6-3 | CASSYRRTGTSGYNEQFF | TGTGCCAGCAGTTACCGAAGAACCGGGACTAGCGGATACAATGAGCAGTTCTTC
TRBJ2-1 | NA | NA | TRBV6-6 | CASVDSYYNEQFF | TGTGCCAGCGTCGACTCCTACTACAATGAGCAGTTCTTC
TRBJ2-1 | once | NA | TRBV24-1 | CATSDPGQEQFF | TGTGCCACCAGTGACCCCGGACAGGAGCAGTTCTTC